This TCR beta chain is from a study of response to subunit inactivated influenza vaccine. Only a few counts were recorded for this clonotype. What it binds is not known. Germline CDR1 is SGHTA and CDR2 is FQGTGA. Trimming shortened V by 3 bases and J by 2 bases, and 7 bases separated the two germline ends. CDR3 length: 13 amino acids. Whole-study findings and limits: Every seasonal influenza vaccination brings in few new T cells, the authors suggested.

MiXCR, run by TCRdb on the RT-PCR reads, gives a single entry per CDR3 protein. The sample lists under 550,000 distinct CDR3 sequences, approximately 7.7% occurring once. The chain employs TRBV7-3 and TRBJ2-5, with D hard to call. This material consisted of PBMCs from blood, taken 23 to 25 months after vaccination. The TCR was taken from a man aged 45 to 70 who received an inactivated influenza vaccine. Here the CDR3 DNA reads TGTGCCAGCAGCTTGACGGAACAAGAGACCCAGTACTTC. Residues: CASSLTEQETQYF.